This TCR beta chain originates from a study of regulatory T cells in long-lasting Graves disease. HTBI primers from iRepertoire and Arm-PCR of CDR3 regions yielded the TCR beta libraries. TCRdb re-called the multiplex PCR reads through MiXCR, storing one row per CDR3 protein. The top ten clones hold roughly 25% of a sample with hundreds of thousands of distinct CDR3 sequences, 15% to 20% of them seen once. This clonotype came up a few times. Sample time point: newly diagnosed GD, antithyroid drugs for less than 3 months. TCR sequences were obtained from RNA taken from PBMCs. Another study also made use of these data, one on T cells in Graves' hyperthyroidism and ophthalmopathy.

The source is a woman aged 35 to 59 with Graves disease. The sequencing used peripheral blood mononuclear cells (PBMCs), collected at new diagnosis, from a patient treated with antithyroid drugs.

The CDR3 DNA reads TGTGCCAGCAGTTCCATCGACAGGGGGTACTATGGCTACACCTTC. Its translation: CASSSIDRGYYGYTF. The J gene is TRBJ1-2, the V gene TRBV6-2 or TRBV6-3; TRBD1 matches at 9 bases. Germline lookup yields CDR1 MNHEY and CDR2 SVGEGT. V shed 4 bases, J shed 3 bases, and the junction held 6 bases outside the gene matches. This CDR3 has 15 amino acids.